This TCR beta chain is from a study of HIV-infected children after antiretroviral therapy interruption (dated by TCRdb to about 2019). As for the study more broadly: Eight children, all with CD4+ count above 500 and viral load below 50 copies/ml, were included, of whom four were on planned treatment interruption and four were on continuous treatment. In the continuous-treatment arm, samples from corresponding weeks 0, 48 and 150 were analyzed. In the interruption arm, samples were obtained at week 0, week 12, end of interruption (week 24 or 48), and about 3 years after study end. A median age of around 10 years was recorded in the interruption group, and a median age of roughly 8 years was recorded in the continuous treatment group. Recorded exposure to EBV and CMV was present in most of the participating children. Alongside measurements of thymic output, TCR repertoires of children on planned treatment interruption were compared with TCR repertoires of children on continuous antiretroviral treatment.

Library preparation was by 3' RACE. TCR libraries were constructed from RNA with a 3' RACE protocol that used unique molecular identifiers to correct for PCR amplification bias. Up to roughly 12 amplicon libraries were pooled and sequenced on an Illumina MiSeq with v2 2x250 paired-end chemistry. The paper's processing steps were these. Decombinator was used to process the reads, assigning V and J genes and CDR3 and applying barcode-based correction of errors and PCR bias. Before Gini coefficients were calculated with the R ineq package, the repertoires were subsampled to the same depth. Three approaches were used to assess CDR3 similarity: GLIPH, Hamming distance and a shared triplet metric. Using fastp at Q25 and MiXCR, TCRdb reprocessed the public reads and kept productive beta chains. Rows are unified per CDR3 protein, each entry keeping the most common DNA and genes. TCRdb, not the original authors, processed these V and J calls. The sample table lists around 40,000 distinct CDR3 sequences, approximately 6.1% of them with a count of one. Together, the top ten hold about 1% of the sample.

Including cysteine and phenylalanine, the CDR3 has 11 amino acids. Of all the DNA, just the CDR3 is kept, 33 bases in frame from base 1. The germline V gene encodes CDR1 LNHNV and CDR2 YYDKDF (reference sequence). V loses 1 base, J loses 9 bases, and the germline ends lie 4 bases apart. The treatment or condition label of this sample denotes: PENTA 11 planned treatment interruption arm or continuous ART arm. Children from the United Kingdom aged 2 to 15 years who had been given at least three-drug ART for at least 24 weeks were enrolled as participants. Cryopreserved PBMCs containing at least 5 million viable cells were required, and a handful of candidate patients were excluded because of low viable PBMC yield. Naive CD4+ CD45RA+ CD45RO- T cells were FACS-sorted from thawed PBMCs on a FACSAria III cell sorter. Sorted cells were fixed, and RNA was extracted using the RNeasy FFPE kit followed by the RNeasy Micro kit.

What the work shows at the level of the full study, not this receptor alone: In the naive CD4+ repertoires of PTI patients, CDR3 sharing between time points dropped after the start of interruption, while many sequences were shared between the end of interruption and 3 years later. An increase in the naive CD4+ Gini coefficient was observed by the end of treatment interruption, suggesting clonal expansion, and a return to baseline was observed by 3 years. The low number of patients is regarded as a limitation, and the data should be interpreted with caution. Minor non-naive CD45RA+ populations such as EMRA or stem memory cells might have been included among the sorted CD45RA+ naive cells.

Regarding this clonotype: Its antigen is currently not known. The record has no base qualities; no much larger clone is one base away.

This TCR came from a pool of human donors with HIV. This specimen was CD45RA+ CD4+ T cells from PBMCs, pooled from several time points, taken from a donor given antiretroviral therapy, either interrupted or continuous. Interpreted using the paper, the cell subset or site label stands for: naive CD4+ CD45RA+ CD45RO- T cells. This sequence uses TRBV15 and TRBJ2-1; the D gene is not confidently resolved. The DNA sequence is given as TGTGCCACCAGCAGAGTTGGTGAGCAGTTCTTC. Its protein reads: CATSRVGEQFF.